This TCR beta chain originates from a study of CD8 T cells in Susac syndrome. On the study more broadly: Patients with Susac syndrome were therapy-naive, taking corticosteroids, with some also receiving intravenous immunoglobulin, or taking intravenous immunoglobulin alone at the time their blood was drawn.

V lost 0 bases and J 0 bases, leaving 18 bases between the germline ends. The CDR3 spans 19 residues. From germline, CDR1 is MGHRA and CDR2 YSYEKL. The RNA, about 0.45 to 1 ug, was put through reverse transcription using random hexamers. A single record per CDR3 protein comes from TCRdb applying MiXCR to the immunoSEQ multiplex PCR reads. The table records about 140,000 distinct CDR3 sequences, 95% of them present only once. TEMRA cells were FACS-enriched, unlike CD8+ and CD4+ T cells, which were negatively isolated. This clonotype was detected once. The V and J genes are TRBV4-1 and TRBJ2-1; D may match TRBD1 or TRBD2 (5 bases each). The TCR originated in a human donor with Susac syndrome. Sequencing was performed on CD4+ T cells from PBMCs. The CDR3 region has the DNA TGCGCCAGCAGCCAAGAACGGTTAGAGGGACGGAGCTCCTACAATGAGCAGTTCTTC. Translation gives CASSQERLEGRSSYNEQFF.